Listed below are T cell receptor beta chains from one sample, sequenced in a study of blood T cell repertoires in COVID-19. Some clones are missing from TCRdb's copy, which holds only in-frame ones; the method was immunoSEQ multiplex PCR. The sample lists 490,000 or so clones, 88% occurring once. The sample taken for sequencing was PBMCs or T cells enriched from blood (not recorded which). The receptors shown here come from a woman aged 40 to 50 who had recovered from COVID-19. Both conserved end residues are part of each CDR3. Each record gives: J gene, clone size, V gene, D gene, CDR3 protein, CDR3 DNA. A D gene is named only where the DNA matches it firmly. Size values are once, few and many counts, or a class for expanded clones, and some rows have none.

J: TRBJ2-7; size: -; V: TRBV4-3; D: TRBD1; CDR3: CASSQGGQGEGYEQYF; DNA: TGCGCCAGCAGCCAAGGGGGACAGGGAGAGGGCTACGAGCAGTACTTC
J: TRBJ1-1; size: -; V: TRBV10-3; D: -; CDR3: CAISEGSGRGHTEAFF; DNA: TGTGCCATCAGTGAGGGGTCTGGAAGAGGGCACACTGAAGCTTTCTTT
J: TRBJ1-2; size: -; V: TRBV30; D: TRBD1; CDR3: CAWEGQGDGYTF; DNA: TGTGCCTGGGAAGGACAGGGGGATGGCTACACCTTC
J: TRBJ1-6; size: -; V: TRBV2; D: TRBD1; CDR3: CASSGGQGDSPLHF; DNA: TGTGCCAGCAGTGGGGGACAGGGAGATTCACCCCTCCACTTT
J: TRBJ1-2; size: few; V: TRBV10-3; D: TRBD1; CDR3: CAIRDGQGFSYGYTF; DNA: TGTGCCATCAGGGACGGACAGGGGTTTAGCTATGGCTACACCTTC
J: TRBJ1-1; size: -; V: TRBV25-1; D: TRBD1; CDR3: CASSEFGTENTEAFF; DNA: TGTGCCAGCAGTGAATTCGGGACAGAGAACACTGAAGCTTTCTTT
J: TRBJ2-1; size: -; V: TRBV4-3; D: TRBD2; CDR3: CASSLWTSGSSYNEQFF; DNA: TGCGCCAGCAGCCTCTGGACTAGCGGGAGCTCCTACAATGAGCAGTTCTTC
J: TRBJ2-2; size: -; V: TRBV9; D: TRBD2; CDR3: CASSLGGRGPTGELFF; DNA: TGTGCCAGCAGCCTCGGGGGGAGAGGTCCGACCGGGGAGCTGTTTTTT
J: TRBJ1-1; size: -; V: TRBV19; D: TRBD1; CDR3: CASILGTGSGTEAFF; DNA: TGTGCCAGTATCCTGGGGACAGGGAGTGGGACTGAAGCTTTCTTT
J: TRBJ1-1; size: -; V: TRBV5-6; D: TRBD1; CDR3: CASSPGQLLKAEAFF; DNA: TGTGCCAGCAGCCCGGGACAGTTGTTGAAGGCTGAAGCTTTCTTT
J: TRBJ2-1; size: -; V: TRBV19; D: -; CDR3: CASSIGQRPYNEQFF; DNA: TGTGCCAGTAGTATTGGGCAGAGACCCTACAATGAGCAGTTCTTC
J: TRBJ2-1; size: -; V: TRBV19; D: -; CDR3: CASSIVPGGLYNEQFF; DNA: TGTGCCAGTAGTATAGTTCCTGGCGGGCTCTACAATGAGCAGTTCTTC
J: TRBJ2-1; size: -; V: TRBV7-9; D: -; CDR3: CAGWVAGKQFF; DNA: TGTGCCGGGTGGGTGGCGGGAAAACAGTTCTTC
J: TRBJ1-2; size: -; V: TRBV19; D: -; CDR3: CASSRVGYGYTF; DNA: TGTGCCAGTTCGCGTGTTGGCTATGGCTACACCTTC
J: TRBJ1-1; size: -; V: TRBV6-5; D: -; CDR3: CASSLQGAGREAFF; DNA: TGTGCCAGCAGTTTGCAGGGAGCGGGTAGGGAAGCTTTCTTT
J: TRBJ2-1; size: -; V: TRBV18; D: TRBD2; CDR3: CASSPPGLKTEQFF; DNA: TGTGCCAGCTCACCGCCGGGACTAAAAACCGAGCAGTTCTTC
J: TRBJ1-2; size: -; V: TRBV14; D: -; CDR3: CASSQYRVSGYTF; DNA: TGTGCCAGCAGCCAATACAGGGTATCAGGCTACACCTTC
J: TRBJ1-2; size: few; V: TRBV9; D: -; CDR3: CASSVGVNQGYGYTF; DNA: TGTGCCAGCAGCGTAGGGGTTAACCAGGGGTATGGCTACACCTTC
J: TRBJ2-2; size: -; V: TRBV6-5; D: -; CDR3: CASSQGSNTGELFF; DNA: TGTGCCAGTTCACAGGGATCGAACACCGGGGAGCTGTTTTTT
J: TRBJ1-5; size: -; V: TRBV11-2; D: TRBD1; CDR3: CASSLGTGGRNQPQHF; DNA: TGTGCCAGCAGCTTAGGGACAGGGGGCCGTAATCAGCCCCAGCATTTT
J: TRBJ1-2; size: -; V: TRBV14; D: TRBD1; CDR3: CASSHATPGGRDGYTF; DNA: TGTGCCAGCAGCCATGCGACCCCAGGGGGCCGGGATGGCTACACCTTC
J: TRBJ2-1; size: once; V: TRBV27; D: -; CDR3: CASGSWSYEQFF; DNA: TGTGCCAGCGGGTCTTGGAGCTATGAGCAGTTCTTC
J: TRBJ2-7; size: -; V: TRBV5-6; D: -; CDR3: CASSLGQATYEQYF; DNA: TGTGCCAGCAGTCTGGGGCAGGCGACTTACGAGCAGTACTTC
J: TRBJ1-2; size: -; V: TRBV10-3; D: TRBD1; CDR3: CAISEVGQGDGYGYTF; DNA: TGTGCCATCAGTGAGGTGGGACAGGGGGATGGATATGGCTACACCTTC
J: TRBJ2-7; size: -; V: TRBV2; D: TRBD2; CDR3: CASTLAGRSSYEQYF; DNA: TGTGCCAGCACCTTAGCGGGGAGGAGCTCCTACGAGCAGTACTTC
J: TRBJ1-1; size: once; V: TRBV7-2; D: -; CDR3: CASSSPGRVNTEAFF; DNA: TGTGCCAGCAGCTCACCGGGCAGGGTGAACACTGAAGCTTTCTTT
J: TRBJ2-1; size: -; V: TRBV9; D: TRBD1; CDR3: CASSRQSNRGSSEQFF; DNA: TGTGCCAGCAGCCGACAAAGCAACAGGGGATCGAGTGAGCAGTTCTTC
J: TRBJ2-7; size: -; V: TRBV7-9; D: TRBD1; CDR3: CASSTRQGPRYEQYF; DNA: TGTGCCAGCAGCACTAGACAGGGACCCCGCTACGAGCAGTACTTC